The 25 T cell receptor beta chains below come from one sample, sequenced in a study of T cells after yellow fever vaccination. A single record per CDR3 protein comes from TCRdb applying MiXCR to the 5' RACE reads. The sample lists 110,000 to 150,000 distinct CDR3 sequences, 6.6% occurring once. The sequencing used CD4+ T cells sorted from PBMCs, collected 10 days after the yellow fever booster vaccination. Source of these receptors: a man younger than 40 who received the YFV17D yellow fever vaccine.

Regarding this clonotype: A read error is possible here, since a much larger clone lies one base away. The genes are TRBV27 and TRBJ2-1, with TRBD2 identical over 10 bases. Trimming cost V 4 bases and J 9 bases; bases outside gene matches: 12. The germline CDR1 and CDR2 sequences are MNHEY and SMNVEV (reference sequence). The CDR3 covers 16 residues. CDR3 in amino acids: CASSWRALAGRTEQFF. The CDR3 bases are TGTGCCAGCAGTTGGAGAGCACTAGCGGGGCGCACTGAGCAGTTCTTC.

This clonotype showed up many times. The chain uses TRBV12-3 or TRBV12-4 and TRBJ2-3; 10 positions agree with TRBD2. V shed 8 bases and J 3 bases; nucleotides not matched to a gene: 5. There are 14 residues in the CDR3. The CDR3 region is CASGYSGRTDTQYF. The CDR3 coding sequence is TGTGCCAGCGGGTATAGCGGGAGGACAGATACGCAGTATTTT.

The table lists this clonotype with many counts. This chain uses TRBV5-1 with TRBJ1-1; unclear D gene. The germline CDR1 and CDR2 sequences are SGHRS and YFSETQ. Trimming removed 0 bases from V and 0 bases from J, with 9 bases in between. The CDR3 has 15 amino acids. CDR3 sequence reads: CASSLGMGLNTEAFF. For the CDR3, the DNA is TGCGCCAGCAGCTTGGGGATGGGATTGAACACTGAAGCTTTCTTT.

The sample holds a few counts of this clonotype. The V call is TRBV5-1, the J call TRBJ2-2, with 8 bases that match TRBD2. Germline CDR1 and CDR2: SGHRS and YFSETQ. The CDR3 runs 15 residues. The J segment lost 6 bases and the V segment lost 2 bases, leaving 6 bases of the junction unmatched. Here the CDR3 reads CASSLLAEGSGELFF. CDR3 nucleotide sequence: TGCGCCAGCAGCTTACTAGCGGAGGGCTCCGGGGAGCTGTTTTTT.

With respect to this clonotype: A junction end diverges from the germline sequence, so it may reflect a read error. The CDR3: CASRRERGTGKLFF. Here the CDR3 DNA reads TGTGCCAGCAGGCGGGAGAGGGGCACCGGGAAGCTGTTTTTT. The chain is built from TRBV6-4 and TRBJ2-2; 7 bases fit TRBD2. The CDR3 totals 14 residues. Per the germline V gene, CDR1 is MRHNA and CDR2 is SNTAGT.

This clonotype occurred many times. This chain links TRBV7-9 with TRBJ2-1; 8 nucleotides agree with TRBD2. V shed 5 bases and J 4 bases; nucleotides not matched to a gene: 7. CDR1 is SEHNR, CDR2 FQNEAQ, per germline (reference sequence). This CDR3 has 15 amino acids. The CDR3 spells CASSPRLALYNEQFF. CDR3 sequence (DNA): TGTGCCAGCAGCCCCAGACTAGCGCTGTACAATGAGCAGTTCTTC.

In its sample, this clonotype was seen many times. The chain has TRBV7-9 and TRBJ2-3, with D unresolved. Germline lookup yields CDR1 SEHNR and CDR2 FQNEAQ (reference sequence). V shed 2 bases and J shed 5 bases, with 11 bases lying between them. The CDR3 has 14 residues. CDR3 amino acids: CASSLLSLGDTQYF. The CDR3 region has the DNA TGTGCCAGCAGCTTATTGTCTCTGGGAGATACGCAGTATTTT.

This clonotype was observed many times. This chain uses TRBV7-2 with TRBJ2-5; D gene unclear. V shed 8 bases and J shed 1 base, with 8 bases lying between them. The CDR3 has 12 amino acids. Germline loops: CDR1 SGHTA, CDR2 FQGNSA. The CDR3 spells CASGILQETQYF. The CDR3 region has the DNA TGTGCCAGCGGGATCCTCCAAGAGACCCAGTACTTC.

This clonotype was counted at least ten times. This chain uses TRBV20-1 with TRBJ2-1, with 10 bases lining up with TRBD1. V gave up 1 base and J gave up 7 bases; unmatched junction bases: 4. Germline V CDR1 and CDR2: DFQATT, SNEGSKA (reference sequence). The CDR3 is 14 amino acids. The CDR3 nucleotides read TGCAGTGCTAGAGGAGACAGGGGGCTGAATGAGCAGTTCTTC. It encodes CSARGDRGLNEQFF.

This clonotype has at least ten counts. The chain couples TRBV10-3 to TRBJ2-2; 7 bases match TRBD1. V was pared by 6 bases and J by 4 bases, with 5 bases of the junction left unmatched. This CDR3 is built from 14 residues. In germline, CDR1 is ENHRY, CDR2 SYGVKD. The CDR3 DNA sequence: TGTGCCATCAGGGGGACAGATCTCACCGGGGAGCTGTTTTTT. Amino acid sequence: CAIRGTDLTGELFF.

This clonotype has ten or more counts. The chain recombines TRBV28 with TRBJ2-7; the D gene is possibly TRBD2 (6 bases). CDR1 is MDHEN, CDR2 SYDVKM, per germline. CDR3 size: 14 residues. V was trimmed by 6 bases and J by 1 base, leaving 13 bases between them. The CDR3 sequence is CASSSTGTSYEQYF. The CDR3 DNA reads TGTGCCAGCAGCTCCACCGGGACTTCCTACGAGCAGTACTTC. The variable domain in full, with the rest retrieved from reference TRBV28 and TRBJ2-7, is DVKVTQSSRYLVKRTGEKVFLECVQDMDHENMFWYRQDPGLGLRLIYFSYDVKMKEKGDIPEGYSVSREKKERFSLILESASTNQTSMYLCASSSTGTSYEQYFGPGTRLTVT.

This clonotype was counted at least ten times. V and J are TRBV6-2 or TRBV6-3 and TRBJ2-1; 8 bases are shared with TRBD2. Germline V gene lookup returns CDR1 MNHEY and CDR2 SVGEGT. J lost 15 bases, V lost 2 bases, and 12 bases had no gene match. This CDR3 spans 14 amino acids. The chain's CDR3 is CASSYLSPGTSGFF. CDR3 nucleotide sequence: TGTGCCAGCAGTTACCTGAGTCCCGGGACTAGTGGGTTCTTC.

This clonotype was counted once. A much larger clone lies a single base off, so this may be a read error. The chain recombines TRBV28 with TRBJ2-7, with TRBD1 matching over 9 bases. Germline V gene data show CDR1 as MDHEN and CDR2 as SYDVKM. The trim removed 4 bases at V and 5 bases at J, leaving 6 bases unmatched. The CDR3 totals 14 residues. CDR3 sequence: CASSSTGGADEQYF. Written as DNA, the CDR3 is TGTGCCAGCAGTTCCACAGGGGGCGCGGACGAGCAGTACTTC.

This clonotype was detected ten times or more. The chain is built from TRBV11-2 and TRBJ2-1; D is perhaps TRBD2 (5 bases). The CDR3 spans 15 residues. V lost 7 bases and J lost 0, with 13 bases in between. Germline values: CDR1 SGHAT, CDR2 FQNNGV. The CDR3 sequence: CASTPEVGSYNEQFF. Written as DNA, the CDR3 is TGTGCCAGCACCCCGGAGGTCGGCTCCTACAATGAGCAGTTCTTC.

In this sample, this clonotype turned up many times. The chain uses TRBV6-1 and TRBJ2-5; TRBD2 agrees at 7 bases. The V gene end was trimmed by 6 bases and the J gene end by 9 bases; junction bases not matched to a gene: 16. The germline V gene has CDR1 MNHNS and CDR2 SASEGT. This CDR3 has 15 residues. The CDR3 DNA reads TGTGCCAGCAGCGGAGTAGGCGGGAGTAGAATGGCCCAGTACTTC. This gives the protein CASSGVGGSRMAQYF.

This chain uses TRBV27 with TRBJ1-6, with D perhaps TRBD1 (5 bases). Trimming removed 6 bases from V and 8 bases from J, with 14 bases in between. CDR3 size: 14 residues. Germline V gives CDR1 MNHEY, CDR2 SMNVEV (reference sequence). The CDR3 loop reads CASRPGPAYSPLHF. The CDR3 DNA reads TGTGCCAGCAGACCGGGACCCGCCTATTCACCCCTCCACTTT.

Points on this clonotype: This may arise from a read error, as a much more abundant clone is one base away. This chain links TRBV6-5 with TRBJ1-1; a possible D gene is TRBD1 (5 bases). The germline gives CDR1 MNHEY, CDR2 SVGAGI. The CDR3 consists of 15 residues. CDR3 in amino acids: CASSHSARVITEAFF. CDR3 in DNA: TGTGCCAGCAGTCACTCAGCCAGGGTAATAACTGAAGCTTTCTTT.

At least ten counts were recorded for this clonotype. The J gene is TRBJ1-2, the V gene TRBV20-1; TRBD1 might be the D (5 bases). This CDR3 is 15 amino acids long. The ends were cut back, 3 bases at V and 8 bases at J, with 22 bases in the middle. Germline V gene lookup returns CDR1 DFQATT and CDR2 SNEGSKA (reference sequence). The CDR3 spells CSARGGAASPEGYTF. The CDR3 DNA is TGCAGTGCTAGGGGTGGGGCAGCCTCACCGGAGGGCTACACCTTC.

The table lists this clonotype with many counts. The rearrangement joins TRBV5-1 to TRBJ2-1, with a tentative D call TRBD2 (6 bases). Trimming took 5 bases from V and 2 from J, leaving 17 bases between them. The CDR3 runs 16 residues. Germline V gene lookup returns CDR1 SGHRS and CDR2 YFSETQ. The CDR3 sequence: CASSYLGAGPYNEQFF. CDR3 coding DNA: TGCGCCAGCAGTTATTTAGGAGCGGGCCCCTACAATGAGCAGTTCTTC.

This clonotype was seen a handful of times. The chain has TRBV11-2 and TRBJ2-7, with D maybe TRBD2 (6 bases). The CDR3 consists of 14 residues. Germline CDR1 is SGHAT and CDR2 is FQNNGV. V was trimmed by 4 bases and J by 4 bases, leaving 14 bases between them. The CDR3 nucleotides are TGTGCCAGCAGCTCGTCTAGCGCACGGTACGAGCAGTACTTC. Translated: CASSSSSARYEQYF.

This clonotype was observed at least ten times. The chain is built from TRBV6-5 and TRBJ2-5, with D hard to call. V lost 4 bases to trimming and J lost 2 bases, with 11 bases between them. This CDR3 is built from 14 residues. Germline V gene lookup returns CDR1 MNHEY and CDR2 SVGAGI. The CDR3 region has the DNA TGTGCCAGCAGTTTTCGGACGGTTCAAGAGACCCAGTACTTC. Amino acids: CASSFRTVQETQYF.

CDR3 sequence (DNA): TGCAGTGCTAGAGTTGGGGGCGGGATTGAGACCCAGTACTTC. Encoded protein: CSARVGGGIETQYF. The rearrangement links TRBV20-1 to TRBJ2-5; possibly TRBD1 or TRBD2 for D (6 bases each). Germline CDR1 DFQATT, CDR2 SNEGSKA (reference sequence). The V end was cut by 1 base, the J end by 5 bases, with 14 bases between. This CDR3 spans 14 amino acids.

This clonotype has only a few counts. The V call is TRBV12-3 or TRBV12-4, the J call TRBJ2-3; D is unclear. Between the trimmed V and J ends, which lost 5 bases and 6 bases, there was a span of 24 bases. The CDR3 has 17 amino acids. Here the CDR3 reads CASSRQSGSVRMDTQYF. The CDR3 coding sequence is TGTGCCAGCAGTCGTCAGAGTGGGTCGGTTCGTATGGATACGCAGTATTTT.

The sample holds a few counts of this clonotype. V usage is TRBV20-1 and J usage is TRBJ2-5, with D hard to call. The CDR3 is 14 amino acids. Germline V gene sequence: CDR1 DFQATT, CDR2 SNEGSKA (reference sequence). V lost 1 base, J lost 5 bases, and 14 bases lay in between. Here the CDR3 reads CSARVPLVGETQYF. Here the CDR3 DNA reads TGCAGTGCTAGAGTTCCCTTAGTCGGGGAGACCCAGTACTTC.

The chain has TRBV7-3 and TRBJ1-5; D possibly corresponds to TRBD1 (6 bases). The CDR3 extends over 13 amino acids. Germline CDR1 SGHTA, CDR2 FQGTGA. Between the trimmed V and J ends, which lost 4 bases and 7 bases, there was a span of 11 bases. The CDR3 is CASSSQQGQPQHF. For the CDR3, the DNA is TGTGCCAGCAGCTCCCAGCAGGGGCAGCCCCAGCATTTT.